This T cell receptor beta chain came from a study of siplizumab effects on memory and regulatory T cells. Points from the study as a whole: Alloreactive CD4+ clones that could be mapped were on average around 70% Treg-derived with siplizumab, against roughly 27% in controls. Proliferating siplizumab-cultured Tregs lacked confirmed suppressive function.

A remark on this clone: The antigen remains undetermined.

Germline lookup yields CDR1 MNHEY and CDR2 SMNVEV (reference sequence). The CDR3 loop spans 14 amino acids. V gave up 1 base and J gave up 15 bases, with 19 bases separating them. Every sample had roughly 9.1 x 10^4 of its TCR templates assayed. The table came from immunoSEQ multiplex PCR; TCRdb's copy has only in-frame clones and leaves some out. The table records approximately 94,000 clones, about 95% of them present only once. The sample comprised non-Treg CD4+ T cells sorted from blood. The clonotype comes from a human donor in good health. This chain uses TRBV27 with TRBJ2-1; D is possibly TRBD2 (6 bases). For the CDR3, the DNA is TGTGCCAGCAGTTTATTTGAAGGGGAACTAGCCCTGTTCTTC. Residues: CASSLFEGELALFF.